Listed here is a single T cell receptor beta chain. Splitting of each subset's genomic DNA was done evenly across several immunoSEQ plates. In the study's own analysis: Quality scores were absent from the junction-only immunoSEQ sequences, so filtering differed. Clones were read by immunoSEQ multiplex PCR, and TCRdb kept only the in-frame ones, dropping some. V and J calls and clone size are those listed in that table; D and trimming were worked out from the DNA. The profile shows about half a million clones, 70% to 80% of them singletons. Germline CDR1 and CDR2: SGHRS and YFSETQ. This CDR3 is built from 12 residues. V lost 3 bases and J 6 bases, leaving 10 bases between the germline ends. The data derive from a study of shared clonotypes between healthy human individuals. The wider study: With ages of 18 to 49, the donors were a couple of women and three men.

All of the donors resided in Nashville, Tennessee, and each was a Caucasian adult. The receptor was derived from a woman between 40 and 55 years old in good health. Some clones in this sample may be carry-over from other donors' samples. Sequencing used PBMCs. V usage is TRBV5-1 and J usage is TRBJ2-7; tentatively, D is TRBD2 (5 bases). The CDR3 sequence is CASSSYRGEQYF. In nucleotides, the CDR3 is TGCGCCAGCAGCTCTTACCGGGGCGAGCAGTACTTC. Based on the CDR3 plus reference TRBV5-1 and TRBJ2-7, the full variable domain is KAGVTQTPRYLIKTRGQQVTLSCSPISGHRSVSWYQQTPGQGLQFLFEYFSETQRNKGNFPGRFSGRQFSNSRSEMNVSTLELGDSALYLCASSSYRGEQYFGPGTRLTVT.